The 14 T cell receptor beta chains below come from one sample, sequenced in a study of T cells after somatic rescue of genetic block. The assay was immunoSEQ multiplex PCR, and TCRdb's table has in-frame clones only and misses some. This sample has more than 12,000 clones; about 65% occur once, and the top ten carry 25% to 30%. The sequencing input was peripheral blood mononuclear cells (PBMCs). The receptor set was obtained from a man aged 18 to 29.

V usage is TRBV10-3 and J usage is TRBJ2-7; 7 bases are shared with TRBD2. The V and J ends lost 3 bases and 6 bases, in that order; junction bases with no gene match: 8. This CDR3 region has 14 residues. CDR1 and CDR2 (germline): ENHRY, SYGVKD. CDR3 loop: CAISDSGEGGEQYF. CDR3 sequence (DNA): TGTGCCATCAGTGACTCGGGGGAGGGCGGCGAGCAGTACTTC.

This clone came up once. This chain's CDR3 is CASSQRNTEAFF. The CDR3 coding sequence is TGTGCCAGCAGCCAAAGAAACACTGAAGCTTTCTTT. The gene calls are TRBV6-6 and TRBJ1-1; D gene uncertain. The CDR3 loop spans 12 amino acids. Germline V gene data show CDR1 as MNHNY and CDR2 as SVGAGI (reference sequence). Trimming took off 6 bases at V and 2 bases at J, with 7 bases between the two ends.

This clone was recorded once. The chain joins TRBV5-1 to TRBJ1-1; 7 bases line up with TRBD1. This CDR3 is 15 amino acids long. V lost 4 bases, J lost 3 bases, and 9 bases stayed unmatched. Germline CDR1 SGHRS, CDR2 YFSETQ. CDR3 region: CASSPRQGEDTEAFF. The CDR3 nucleotides are TGCGCCAGCAGCCCCCGACAGGGCGAAGACACTGAAGCTTTCTTT.

The table lists this clone with a few counts. The V gene is TRBV5-6, the J gene TRBJ2-7, with 13 bases that match TRBD2. This CDR3 has 15 amino acids. Germline V gives CDR1 SGHDT, CDR2 YYEEEE. The ends lost 4 bases at V and 2 bases at J; junction bases unmatched: 3. The CDR3 reads CASSAGLAGPYEQYF. The CDR3, as DNA: TGTGCCAGCAGCGCGGGACTAGCGGGACCCTACGAGCAGTACTTC.

As DNA, the CDR3 is TGTGCCAGTAGTATGGCAGGACAAGAGACCCAGTACTTC. Its protein product is CASSMAGQETQYF. J is TRBJ2-5 and V is TRBV19; D gene ambiguous. V lost 3 bases to trimming and J lost 2 bases, with 7 bases between them. CDR3 length: 13 residues. Per the germline V gene, CDR1 is LNHDA and CDR2 is SQIVND (reference sequence).

The chain links TRBV19 to TRBJ2-5; TRBD2 matches at 10 bases. CDR3 length: 17 amino acids. V shed 1 base and J 4 bases; nucleotides not matched to a gene: 9. CDR1 LNHDA and CDR2 SQIVND come from the germline V gene (reference sequence). CDR3 nucleotides: TGTGCCAGTAGTATAGGCCTAGCGGGGGCCGGGGCAGAGACCCAGTACTTC. This translates into CASSIGLAGAGAETQYF.

The chain has TRBV29-1 and TRBJ1-4; 7 nucleotides match TRBD1. From germline, CDR1 is SQVTM and CDR2 ANQGSEA. The CDR3 runs to 12 residues. J was trimmed by 8 bases and V by 4 bases; bases with no gene match: 4. The CDR3 DNA reads TGCAGCGTTGGACAGGGTGTAGAAAAACTGTTTTTT. The encoded protein is CSVGQGVEKLFF.

The rearrangement uses TRBV28 and TRBJ2-3, with D possibly being TRBD1 or TRBD2 (6 bases each). V shed 9 bases and J shed 2 bases, with 15 bases lying between them. The CDR3 consists of 14 residues. Germline CDR1 reads MDHEN; CDR2 reads SYDVKM. CDR3 protein: CASRKGGSTDTQYF. The CDR3 nucleotides are TGTGCCAGTCGAAAAGGGGGGTCCACAGATACGCAGTATTTT.

This clone was recorded a few times. V is TRBV10-3 and J is TRBJ1-1; TRBD1 might be the D (5 bases). Trimming took 4 bases from V and 1 from J, leaving 7 bases between them. The CDR3 sequence is 13 residues long. CDR1 and CDR2 (germline): ENHRY, SYGVKD. Here the CDR3 reads CAISVGGNTEAFF. The CDR3 nucleotides read TGTGCCATCAGTGTGGGGGGGAACACTGAAGCTTTCTTT.

The chain carries TRBV30 and TRBJ2-1; 15 positions match TRBD2. This CDR3 is 15 amino acids long. The J segment lost 10 bases and the V segment lost 2 bases, leaving 6 bases of the junction unmatched. CDR1 is GTSNPN, CDR2 SVGIG, per germline (reference sequence). In DNA form, the CDR3 reads TGTGCCTGGAGTACGGGACTAGCGGGGGGCATCGAGCAGTTCTTC. Translating gives CAWSTGLAGGIEQFF. Looking up the rest from reference TRBV30 and TRBJ2-1 gives the full variable domain: SQTIHQWPATLVQPVGSPLSLECTVEGTSNPNLYWYRQAAGRGLQLLFYSVGIGQISSEVPQNLSASRPQDRQFILSSKKLLLSDSGFYLCAWSTGLAGGIEQFFGPGTRLTVL.

The rearrangement uses TRBV6-5 and TRBJ1-3; tentative D call: TRBD1 (5 bases). V gave up 4 bases and J gave up 0 bases, with 13 bases separating them. This CDR3 spans 16 amino acids. Germline-derived CDR1 and CDR2 are MNHEY and SVGAGI. The DNA of the CDR3 is TGTGCCAGCAGTTCCGGGGGTTTGGTCTCTGGAAACACCATATATTTT. The encoded protein is CASSSGGLVSGNTIYF.

The rearrangement joins TRBV19 to TRBJ2-4, with D perhaps matching TRBD2 (6 bases). The CDR3 extends over 18 amino acids. Trimming removed 5 bases from V and 0 bases from J, with 20 bases in between. The germline V gene has CDR1 LNHDA and CDR2 SQIVND (reference sequence). CDR3 nucleotides: TGTGCCAGTAGTGTCACCCTTCGGGGGTCTCTAGCCAAAAACATTCAGTACTTC. Its translation: CASSVTLRGSLAKNIQYF.

In DNA form, the CDR3 reads TGTGCCAGCAGCGTCTCGGCCATTACATTACGGCTGTTCTTC. Its protein product is CASSVSAITLRLFF. The rearrangement joins TRBV9 to TRBJ2-1; D unclear. Trimming removed 2 bases at V and 15 bases at J, with 21 bases between. CDR1 and CDR2 (germline): SGDLS, YYNGEE. The CDR3 has 14 amino acids. Supplemented by reference TRBV9 and TRBJ2-1, the full variable domain reads DSGVTQTPKHLITATGQRVTLRCSPRSGDLSVYWYQQSLDQGLQFLIQYYNGEERAKGNILERFSAQQFPDLHSELNLSSLELGDSALYFCASSVSAITLRLFFGPGTRLTVL.

J is TRBJ2-7 and V is TRBV18; possible D gene TRBD1, 6 bases. The CDR3 loop spans 13 amino acids. V lost 4 bases, J lost 0 bases, and 7 bases lay in between. Germline V gene sequence: CDR1 KGHSH, CDR2 LQKENI. CDR3 DNA sequence: TGTGCCAGCTCACTAGGGGGCTCCTACGAGCAGTACTTC. This translates into CASSLGGSYEQYF.